Below, one TCR beta chain is given with its context. The antigen this receptor binds is unknown. Base qualities are not at hand, and no much larger clone is one base apart. This sample's treatment or condition label indicates: about 20 received Ad26.COV2.S at low or high dose, single or two shots; 5 received placebo; per-sample allocation not given. Repertoires of vaccine and placebo recipients were sequenced from samples collected on day 63 after the first injection. Between 29 July and 7 August 2020, Cohort 1b enrolled approximately 26 adults aged 18-55 years at one site in Boston, USA. As a vaccine, Ad26.COV2.S was a replication-incompetent adenovirus type 26 vector that expressed a prefusion-stabilized SARS-CoV-2 spike protein derived from the original Wuhan strain. The CDR3 covers 14 residues, taking in both the cysteine and the phenylalanine. Solely the CDR3 DNA is kept, with 42 bases framed from the first base. Deletion took 7 bases off V and 0 bases off J, with a span of 14 bases between the germline ends. The germline V gene gives CDR1 as SGDLS and CDR2 as YYNGEE.

The immunoSEQ Assay was used to sequence TCRbeta CDR3 regions. After extraction, genomic DNA underwent amplification by bias-controlled multiplex PCR, followed by high-throughput sequencing. On the study's bioinformatics: To quantify the absolute abundance of each unique TCRbeta CDR3 region, sequences were collapsed and filtered. T cell fraction was estimated by normalizing TCRbeta template counts to usable DNA, which was measured by amplifying reference genes present in all nucleated cells. Repertoire TCRs were annotated as SARS-CoV-2-specific by exact matching of V gene, CDR3 amino acid sequence and J gene to a known reactive TCR set. The reference SARS-CoV-2 TCR set was derived from MIRA and filtered for enrichment in COVID-19-positive ImmuneCODE repertoires, a step that removed public or cross-reactive TCRs. Drawing on the MIRA antigens, annotated TCRs were analysed further at the level of specific ORF or position within ORF. Breadth was defined as annotated unique rearrangements over total unique productive rearrangements; depth was the summed frequency of those rearrangements. TCR breadth was compared between groups using two-sided Wilcoxon rank-sum tests. TCRdb carries this immuneACCESS record with in-frame sequences only. Its versions omit some clonotypes, under half of them owing to an unresolved V gene in the studies checked, with the rest unexplained. That table furnishes V, J and clone size, whereas the DNA furnished D and trimming. The sample yields about 410,000 clones; around 89% were counted once. The ten top clones hold around 1.9% of the sample.

The data were taken from a study of Ad26.COV2.S vaccination and SARS-CoV-2 variants (dated by TCRdb to the early 2020s). Describing the broader study: Vaccine-arm donors came from COV1001, a multicentre, randomized, double-blind, placebo-controlled phase I-IIa trial of Ad26.COV2.S in healthy adults. Ad26.COV2.S was administered intramuscularly at a dose of 5x10^10 or 1x10^11 viral particles, either as one shot or as two shots given 56 days apart. TCRbeta repertoire sequencing served as the tool for gauging how specific and how broad the SARS-CoV-2-reactive T cell receptors were following Ad26.COV2.S vaccination. A total of approximately 30 samples were included in the TCR-sequenced set, comprising roughly 19 Ad26.COV2.S vaccine recipients, 5 placebo recipients and 8 SARS-CoV-2 convalescent individuals. Participants in the trial were split at random into five groups of five each, receiving low-dose or high-dose Ad26.COV2.S once or twice, or else placebo on both occasions. Investigators did not know the trial group allocation while performing experiments and assessing outcomes.

Points the paper makes about the study in general: Spike-specific TCR breadth was higher in Ad26.COV2.S recipients than in placebo recipients (P = 0.0014). The study was not powered to compare responses between vaccine doses or regimens. It was noted by the authors that total T cell responses may have been underestimated by the TCR breadth and depth analyses. Vaccine and placebo recipients had comparable non-spike TCR breadth, which fits with the vaccine containing only spike. After vaccination, substantial breadth of spike-specific CD8+ and CD4+ T cell responses was reported.

The sequence was collected from a person between 18 and 59 years old who received the Ad26.COV2.S COVID-19 vaccine or a placebo. The sequencing used peripheral blood, collected in a trial of Ad26.COV2.S vaccine versus placebo. This receptor chain uses TRBV9 and TRBJ2-7; a weak D assignment points to TRBD2 (6 bases agree). At the DNA level, the sequence is TGTGCCAGCGCCCAGGAGGGAGCCTCCTACGAGCAGTACTTC. Translation gives CASAQEGASYEQYF.